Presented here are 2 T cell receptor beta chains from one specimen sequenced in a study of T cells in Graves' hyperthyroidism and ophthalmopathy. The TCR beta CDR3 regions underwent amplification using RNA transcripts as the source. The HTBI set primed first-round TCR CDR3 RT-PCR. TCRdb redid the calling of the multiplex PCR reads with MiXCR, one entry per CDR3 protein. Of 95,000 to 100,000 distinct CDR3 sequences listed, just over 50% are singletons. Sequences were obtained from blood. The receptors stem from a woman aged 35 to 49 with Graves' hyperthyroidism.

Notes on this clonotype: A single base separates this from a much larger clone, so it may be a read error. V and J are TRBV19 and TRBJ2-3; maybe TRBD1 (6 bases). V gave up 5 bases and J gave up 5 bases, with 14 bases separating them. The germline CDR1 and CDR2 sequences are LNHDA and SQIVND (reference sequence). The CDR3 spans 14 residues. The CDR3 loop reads CASSSAIRGDTQYF. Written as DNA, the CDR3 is TGTGCCAGTAGTTCGGCTATCAGGGGAGATACGCAGTATTTT.

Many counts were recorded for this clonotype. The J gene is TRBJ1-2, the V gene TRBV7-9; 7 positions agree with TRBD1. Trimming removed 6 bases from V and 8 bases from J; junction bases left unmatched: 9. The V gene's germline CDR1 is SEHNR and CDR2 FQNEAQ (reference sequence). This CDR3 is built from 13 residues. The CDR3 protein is CASRPTGVGGYTF. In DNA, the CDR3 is TGTGCCAGCAGACCCACAGGGGTAGGGGGCTACACCTTC.